The rows below give T cell receptor beta chains drawn from one sample of a study of shared T cell receptors in the human thymus. Data came from immunoSEQ multiplex PCR; TCRdb stores just in-frame clones and leaves some out. The repertoire holds roughly 410,000 clones, with around 95% as singletons. Sequenced sample: thymocytes. The receptors originated from a human donor. Each CDR3 is given with its conserved first and last residue. A D gene is named only where the DNA matches it firmly. The size of a clone is reported for some rows only, either as once, few or many, or as a class for expanded clones.

j_call d_call v_call clone_size cdr3_length cdr3_aa cdr3_nt
TRBJ2-5 - TRBV7-2 - 17 CASSRPLEGPLVETQYF TGTGCCAGCAGCCGGCCATTGGAGGGCCCTCTGGTGGAGACCCAGTACTTC
TRBJ1-2 - TRBV6-4 - 15 CASSDSERGPYGYTF TGTGCCAGCAGTGACTCGGAAAGGGGACCTTATGGCTACACCTTC
TRBJ2-3 - TRBV28 - 13 CASTRGGGDTQYF TGTGCCAGCACGCGTGGGGGCGGGGATACGCAGTATTTT
TRBJ2-1 TRBD2 TRBV5-4 - 16 CASSFPGGLASNEQFF TGTGCCAGCAGCTTTCCAGGGGGACTAGCATCGAATGAGCAGTTCTTC
TRBJ1-1 - TRBV28 - 14 CASSSGGGNTEAFF TGTGCCAGCAGTTCCGGAGGGGGGAACACTGAAGCTTTCTTT
TRBJ2-3 TRBD2 TRBV4-1 - 17 CASSRGSGRVGTDTQYF TGCGCCAGCAGCCGCGGGAGCGGGAGAGTGGGCACAGATACGCAGTATTTT
TRBJ2-1 - TRBV7-6 - 20 CASSLAGVAEPLAGYNEQFF TGTGCCAGCAGCTTAGCAGGGGTGGCCGAACCCCTGGCGGGCTACAATGAGCAGTTCTTC
TRBJ2-6 - TRBV14 - 16 CASSRPAGPGANVLTF TGTGCCAGCAGCCGCCCCGCCGGGCCTGGGGCCAACGTCCTGACTTTC
TRBJ1-3 TRBD1 TRBV7-9 - 13 CASSLRQGCTIYF TGTGCCAGCAGCCTAAGACAGGGGTGCACCATATATTTT
TRBJ2-1 TRBD1 TRBV6-5 - 15 CASSYRTGSYNEQFF TGTGCCAGCAGTTATCGGACAGGCTCCTACAATGAGCAGTTCTTC
TRBJ2-5 - TRBV28 once 13 CASSLYRQETQYF TGTGCCAGCAGTTTGTACAGGCAAGAGACCCAGTACTTC
TRBJ2-4 TRBD2 TRBV28 - 17 CASSSKGLAGAKNIQYF TGTGCCAGCAGCTCTAAGGGACTAGCGGGAGCCAAAAACATTCAGTACTTC
TRBJ2-2 - TRBV19 - 15 CASSNGIRVWGELFF TGTGCCAGTAGTAACGGGATCCGGGTTTGGGGGGAGCTGTTTTTT
TRBJ2-3 - TRBV14 - 16 CASSHGGVGATDTQYF TGTGCCAGCAGCCATGGAGGGGTCGGGGCCACAGATACGCAGTATTTT
TRBJ2-1 - TRBV28 - 15 CASSLTQGWAYEQFF TGTGCCAGCAGTTTAACCCAGGGTTGGGCCTATGAGCAGTTCTTC
TRBJ2-3 - TRBV5-4 - 14 CASSSSEEPDTQYF TGTGCCAGCAGTTCGTCGGAGGAACCAGATACGCAGTATTTT
TRBJ1-1 - TRBV18 once 13 CASSPTGNTEAFF TGTGCCAGCTCACCAACAGGGAACACTGAAGCTTTCTTT
TRBJ2-4 - TRBV29-1 - 12 CSVESRGDIQYF TGCAGCGTTGAATCAAGGGGAGACATTCAGTACTTC
TRBJ2-7 TRBD2 TRBV4-2 - 17 CASSQDLPTSGSYEQYF TGTGCCAGCAGCCAAGACCTCCCCACTAGCGGGAGCTACGAGCAGTACTTC
TRBJ2-3 - TRBV2 - 13 CASIWTRADTQYF TGTGCCAGCATCTGGACCCGGGCAGATACGCAGTATTTT
TRBJ2-1 - TRBV2 few 15 CASSETGRGHNEQFF TGTGCCAGCAGTGAAACGGGTCGAGGACACAATGAGCAGTTCTTC
TRBJ1-1 TRBD1 TRBV19 once 17 CASSDRQGDLRNTEAFF TGTGCCAGTAGTGATAGACAGGGAGACCTTAGGAACACTGAAGCTTTCTTT
TRBJ1-1 - TRBV27 - 14 CASSQNRVYTEAFF TGTGCCAGCAGCCAAAACAGGGTGTACACTGAAGCTTTCTTT
TRBJ1-5 TRBD1 TRBV9 - 15 CASSVGTGESQPQHF TGTGCCAGCAGCGTAGGGACAGGGGAGTCCCAGCCCCAGCATTTT
TRBJ2-5 TRBD2 TRBV28 - 20 CASSRTPPGLAGPTQETQYF TGTGCCAGCAGCCGAACCCCTCCGGGACTAGCGGGGCCGACTCAAGAGACCCAGTACTTC
TRBJ1-4 TRBD1 TRBV28 once 13 CASSLQGAEKLFF TGTGCCAGCAGTTTACAGGGGGCTGAAAAACTGTTTTTT
TRBJ2-4 TRBD2 TRBV19 - 17 CASNILAGGPGENIQYF TGTGCCAGTAATATCCTAGCGGGAGGGCCCGGCGAAAACATTCAGTACTTC
TRBJ2-2 - TRBV6-6 - 12 CASSYSDGELFF TGTGCCAGCAGTTACTCGGACGGGGAGCTGTTTTTT
TRBJ2-1 - TRBV6-5 - 16 CASSYSATGPHNEQFF TGTGCCAGCAGTTACTCAGCGACGGGCCCGCACAATGAGCAGTTCTTC
TRBJ2-1 - TRBV5-1 - 15 CASSENNRAPNEQFF TGCGCCAGCAGCGAAAACAACCGGGCCCCCAATGAGCAGTTCTTC
TRBJ1-5 TRBD1 TRBV25-1 - 14 CASSPDRGNQPQHF TGTGCCAGCAGCCCGGACAGGGGCAATCAGCCCCAGCATTTT
TRBJ1-3 - TRBV2 - 22 CASSEALFWGDGGSISGNTIYF TGTGCCAGCAGTGAAGCGCTCTTTTGGGGTGACGGGGGATCGATCTCTGGAAACACCATATATTTT
TRBJ1-2 TRBD1 TRBV7-9 - 16 CASSPRWDRGNYGYTF TGTGCCAGCAGCCCCCGGTGGGACAGGGGGAACTATGGCTACACCTTC
TRBJ1-3 - TRBV7-8 - 14 CASSSRSSGNTIYF TGTGCCAGCAGCTCACGGTCATCTGGAAACACCATATATTTT
TRBJ1-4 - TRBV4-1 once 15 CASSQDSRRREKLFF TGCGCCAGCAGCCAAGATTCCAGGAGGAGGGAAAAACTGTTTTTT
TRBJ2-3 TRBD1 TRBV4-1 - 14 CASSLQGSTDTQYF TGCGCCAGCAGCCTACAGGGGAGCACAGATACGCAGTATTTT
TRBJ2-5 TRBD2 TRBV6-1 - 16 CASSGEGAWFHGTQYF TGTGCCAGCAGTGGGGAGGGAGCGTGGTTTCACGGGACCCAGTACTTC
TRBJ2-2 - TRBV27 - 13 CASSLSVPGELFF TGTGCCAGCAGCCTTTCGGTACCCGGGGAGCTGTTTTTT
TRBJ1-3 - TRBV4-3 - 16 CASSLGHEFIGNTIYF TGCGCCAGCAGCCTGGGACACGAATTCATAGGAAACACCATATATTTT
TRBJ1-4 - TRBV11-2 once 16 CASSSTDPLRGEKLFF TGTGCCAGCAGCTCGACCGATCCTCTGCGGGGTGAAAAACTGTTTTTT
TRBJ2-4 TRBD1 TRBV4-3 - 17 CASSQDRQGEGENIQYF TGCGCCAGCAGCCAAGATAGACAGGGGGAGGGAGAAAACATTCAGTACTTC
TRBJ1-1 - TRBV20-1 few 11 CSAIGNTEAFF TGCAGTGCTATCGGGAACACTGAAGCTTTCTTT
TRBJ2-1 TRBD1 TRBV27 - 15 CASSKVTGQRNEQFF TGTGCCAGCAGTAAAGTAACGGGACAGCGGAATGAGCAGTTCTTC
TRBJ2-3 TRBD2 TRBV27 - 12 CASSPGLVAQYF TGTGCCAGCAGCCCCGGACTAGTGGCGCAGTATTTT
TRBJ2-2 - TRBV2 - 14 CASNRAENTGELFF TGTGCCAGCAATCGGGCAGAAAACACCGGGGAGCTGTTTTTT
TRBJ2-2 - TRBV7-2 - 17 CASSPSPRDSYTGELFF TGTGCCAGCAGTCCCAGCCCCCGGGACTCTTACACCGGGGAGCTGTTTTTT
TRBJ1-4 - TRBV18 - 15 CASSPMGGRNEKLFF TGTGCCAGCTCACCAATGGGGGGGAGAAATGAAAAACTGTTTTTT
TRBJ2-3 - TRBV5-4 - 16 CASSLDRLGSTDTQYF TGTGCCAGCAGCTTGGACCGACTAGGAAGCACAGATACGCAGTATTTT
TRBJ2-7 - TRBV11-2 - 15 CASSPGGEGAREQYF TGTGCCAGCAGCCCGGGTGGGGAGGGGGCACGTGAGCAGTACTTC
TRBJ2-3 - TRBV5-5 - 16 CASSFPTVSLMDTQYF TGTGCCAGCAGCTTTCCGACAGTCAGCTTAATGGATACGCAGTATTTT
TRBJ1-4 - TRBV21-1 once 13 CASSCTRNEKLFF TGTGCCAGCAGTTGTACCCGTAATGAAAAACTGTTTTTT